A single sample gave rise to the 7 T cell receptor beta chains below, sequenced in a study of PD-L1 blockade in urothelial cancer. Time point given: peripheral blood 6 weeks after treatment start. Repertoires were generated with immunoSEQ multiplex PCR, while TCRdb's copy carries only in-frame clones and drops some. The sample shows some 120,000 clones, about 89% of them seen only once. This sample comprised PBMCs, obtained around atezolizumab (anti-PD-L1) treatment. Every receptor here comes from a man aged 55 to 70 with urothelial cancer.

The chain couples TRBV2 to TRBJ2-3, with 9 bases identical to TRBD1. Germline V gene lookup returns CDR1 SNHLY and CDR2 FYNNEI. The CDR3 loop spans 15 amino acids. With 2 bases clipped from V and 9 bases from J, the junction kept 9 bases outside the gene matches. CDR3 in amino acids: CASSESGTGSGTQYF. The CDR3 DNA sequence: TGTGCCAGCAGTGAATCCGGGACAGGGTCCGGCACGCAGTATTTT.

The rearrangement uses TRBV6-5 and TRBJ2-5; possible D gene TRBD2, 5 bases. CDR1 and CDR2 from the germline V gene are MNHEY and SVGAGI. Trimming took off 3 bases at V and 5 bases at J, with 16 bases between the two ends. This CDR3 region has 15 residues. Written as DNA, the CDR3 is TGTGCCAGCAGTTATTCCGGAGGAGGAGTGGAGACCCAGTACTTC. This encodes CASSYSGGGVETQYF.

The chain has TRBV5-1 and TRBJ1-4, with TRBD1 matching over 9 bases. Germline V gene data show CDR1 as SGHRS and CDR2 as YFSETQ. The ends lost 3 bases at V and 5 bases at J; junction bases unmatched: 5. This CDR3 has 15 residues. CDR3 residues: CASSSSGTGNEKLFF. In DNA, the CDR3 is TGCGCCAGCAGCTCATCCGGGACAGGGAATGAAAAACTGTTTTTT.

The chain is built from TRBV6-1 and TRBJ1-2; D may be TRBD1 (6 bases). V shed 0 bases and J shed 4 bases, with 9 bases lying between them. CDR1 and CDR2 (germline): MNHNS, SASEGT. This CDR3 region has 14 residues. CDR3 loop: CASSEAGALYGYTF. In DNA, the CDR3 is TGTGCCAGCAGTGAAGCGGGGGCCCTCTATGGCTACACCTTC.

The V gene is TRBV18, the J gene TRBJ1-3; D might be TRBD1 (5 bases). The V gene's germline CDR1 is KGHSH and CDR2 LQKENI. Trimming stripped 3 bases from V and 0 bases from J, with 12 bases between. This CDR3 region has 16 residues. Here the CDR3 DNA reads TGTGCCAGCTCACCGGCAGGGATCCGCTCTGGAAACACCATATATTTT. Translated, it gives CASSPAGIRSGNTIYF. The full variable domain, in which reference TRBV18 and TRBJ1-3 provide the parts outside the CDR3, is NAGVMQNPRHLVRRRGQEARLRCSPMKGHSHVYWYRQLPEEGLKFMVYLQKENIIDESGMPKERFSAEFPKEGPSILRIQQVVRGDSAAYFCASSPAGIRSGNTIYFGEGSWLTVV.

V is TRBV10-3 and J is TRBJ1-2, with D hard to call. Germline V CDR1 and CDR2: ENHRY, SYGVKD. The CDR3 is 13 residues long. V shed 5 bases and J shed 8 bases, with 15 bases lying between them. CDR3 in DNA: TGTGCCATCAGTCGGGCCCCGGAGGCAGGCTACACCTTC. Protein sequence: CAISRAPEAGYTF.

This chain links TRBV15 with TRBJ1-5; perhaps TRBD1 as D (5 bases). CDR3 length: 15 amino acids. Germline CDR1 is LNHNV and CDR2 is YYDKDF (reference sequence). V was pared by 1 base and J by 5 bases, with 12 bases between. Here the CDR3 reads CATSRGLDTYQPQHF. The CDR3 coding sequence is TGTGCCACCAGCAGAGGATTGGACACATATCAGCCCCAGCATTTT.